The 22 T cell receptor beta chains presented below share a single source sample, sequenced in a study of blood T cell repertoires in COVID-19. Repertoires were generated with immunoSEQ multiplex PCR, while TCRdb's copy carries only in-frame clones and drops some. The table shows more than 65,000 clones, with 80% to 85% occurring only once. Sequenced material: peripheral blood. The origin of the receptors is a woman in her 70s with acute or convalescent COVID-19.

The CDR3 loop is CATSETASGIKETQYF. CDR3 coding DNA: TGTGCCACCAGTGAAACGGCGAGCGGGATCAAAGAGACCCAGTACTTC. V and J are TRBV24-1 and TRBJ2-5; 7 nucleotides align to TRBD2. V was clipped by 4 bases and J by 3 bases; unmatched bases: 10. The germline CDR1 and CDR2 sequences are KGHDR and SFDVKD. This CDR3 has 16 amino acids.

This clone has more than one count but fewer than ten. The chain links TRBV28 to TRBJ2-1; D call uncertain. The CDR3 loop spans 11 amino acids. Looked up from germline, CDR1 is MDHEN and CDR2 is SYDVKM. The V end was cut by 3 bases, the J end by 10 bases, with 7 bases between. The CDR3 DNA reads TGTGCCAGCAGTTTCTCCCAGGAGCAGTTCTTC. Translating it yields CASSFSQEQFF.

This chain links TRBV15 with TRBJ1-3, with a possible D match to TRBD1 (6 bases). V gave up 0 bases and J gave up 0 bases, with 6 bases separating them. The length of the CDR3 is 15 residues. The V gene's germline CDR1 is LNHNV and CDR2 YYDKDF (reference sequence). Here the CDR3 DNA reads TGTGCCACCAGCAGAGACAGGGGCTCTGGAAACACCATATATTTT. Protein product: CATSRDRGSGNTIYF.

The V and J genes are TRBV15 and TRBJ2-7, with D possibly matching TRBD2 (6 bases). The germline V gene encodes CDR1 LNHNV and CDR2 YYDKDF (reference sequence). The length of the CDR3 is 18 residues. The germline V and J ends were trimmed by 0 bases and 5 bases, with 23 bases remaining between them. The DNA of the CDR3 is TGTGCCACCAGCAGAGATTTTGCCGTCACGGGAGTGATCGACGAGCAGTACTTC. It translates to CATSRDFAVTGVIDEQYF.

CDR3 in amino acids: CASRPDRGADGYTF. Here the CDR3 DNA reads TGTGCCAGCAGACCCGACAGGGGAGCGGATGGCTACACCTTC. The chain couples TRBV6-6 to TRBJ1-2; TRBD1 matches 8 bases. The germline V gene has CDR1 MNHNY and CDR2 SVGAGI (reference sequence). The CDR3 spans 14 residues. Trimming at V came to 6 bases and at J to 6 bases, leaving 9 bases not matched to a gene.

The V gene is TRBV4-2, the J gene TRBJ2-3; 12 bases map to TRBD2. The length of the CDR3 is 20 residues. CDR1 is LGHNA, CDR2 YNFKEQ, per germline. The V segment lost 1 base and the J segment 2 bases; nucleotides outside the gene matches: 13. The CDR3 protein is CASSQGSLAGGGWNTDTQYF. CDR3 sequence (DNA): TGTGCCAGCAGCCAAGGGTCACTAGCGGGAGGTGGGTGGAACACAGATACGCAGTATTTT.

This chain links TRBV5-1 with TRBJ2-5; 7 bases are a match to TRBD2. Unmatched junction bases numbered 10, after V lost 4 bases and J lost 1 base. The CDR3 totals 16 residues. CDR1 and CDR2 (germline): SGHRS, YFSETQ. This CDR3 reads CASSGWGGSGQETQYF. Written as DNA, the CDR3 is TGCGCCAGCAGCGGGTGGGGCGGGAGTGGCCAAGAGACCCAGTACTTC.

The chain recombines TRBV7-3 with TRBJ2-1, with D possibly being TRBD1 (5 bases). V shed 5 bases and J shed 8 bases, with 19 bases lying between them. The germline V gene encodes CDR1 SGHTA and CDR2 FQGTGA. The CDR3 sequence is 15 residues long. The CDR3 coding sequence is TGTGCCAGCAGCCCGACAGTGGTTATAACGGATGAGCAGTTCTTC. It is translated as CASSPTVVITDEQFF. The full variable domain, completed using reference TRBV7-3 and TRBJ2-1, is GAGVSQTPSNKVTEKGKYVELRCDPISGHTALYWYRQSLGQGPEFLIYFQGTGAADDSGLPNDRFFAVRPEGSVSTLKIQRTERGDSAVYLCASSPTVVITDEQFFGPGTRLTVL.

The J gene is TRBJ1-4, the V gene TRBV6-1; no clear D. Deletions cut 3 bases from V and 5 bases from J, with 7 bases between. In germline, CDR1 is MNHNS, CDR2 SASEGT. This CDR3 spans 13 amino acids. The CDR3 DNA reads as TGTGCCAGCAGTGATAATATGAATGAAAAACTGTTTTTT. This translates into CASSDNMNEKLFF.

The V call is TRBV2, the J call TRBJ2-2; 11 bases agree with TRBD2. This CDR3 is 15 amino acids long. With 6 bases clipped from V and 4 bases from J, the junction kept 4 bases outside the gene matches. Germline V gene lookup returns CDR1 SNHLY and CDR2 FYNNEI. DNA of the CDR3: TGTGCCAGCAGCGGCCTAGCGGGAGGCACCGGGGAGCTGTTTTTT. Its translation is CASSGLAGGTGELFF.

J is TRBJ2-1 and V is TRBV5-1, with TRBD1 matching 8 bases. V trimming: 0 bases; J trimming: 8 bases; junction bases outside the gene matches: 10. The CDR3 spans 16 residues. Germline V gene data show CDR1 as SGHRS and CDR2 as YFSETQ. This CDR3 is CASSLVSGQGIHEQFF. Here the CDR3 DNA reads TGCGCCAGCAGCTTGGTATCAGGACAGGGTATCCATGAGCAGTTCTTC.

The chain employs TRBV7-9 and TRBJ2-7; a weak D match, TRBD1 (6 bases). The V gene's germline CDR1 is SEHNR and CDR2 FQNEAQ (reference sequence). V lost 4 bases and J 2 bases, leaving 12 bases between the germline ends. This CDR3 has 14 residues. DNA of the CDR3: TGTGCCAGCAGCTCGGTGGGGGCGACCTACGAGCAGTACTTC. Its translation: CASSSVGATYEQYF.

The CDR3 loop is CASSFSYGYTF. The CDR3 nucleotides read TGTGCCAGCAGTTTCTCCTATGGCTACACCTTC. This chain links TRBV12-3 or TRBV12-4 with TRBJ1-2; D gene unclear. The CDR3 sequence is 11 residues long. V gave up 3 bases and J gave up 4 bases, with 3 bases separating them.

The chain couples TRBV6-5 to TRBJ2-5; 8 nucleotides align to TRBD1. This CDR3 comprises 13 residues. CDR1 is MNHEY and CDR2 is SVGAGI in the germline V gene. J lost 5 bases, V lost 6 bases, and 5 bases had no gene match. CDR3: CASSRDRKETQYF. The CDR3 coding sequence is TGTGCCAGCAGCCGGGACAGGAAGGAGACCCAGTACTTC.

The chain couples TRBV5-1 to TRBJ1-1; perhaps TRBD1 as D (5 bases). CDR3 length: 15 residues. Trimming pared 4 bases from V and 4 bases from J, leaving 17 bases between. Germline lookup yields CDR1 SGHRS and CDR2 YFSETQ. The CDR3 region is CASSLGRGSGTEAFF. The DNA of the CDR3 is TGCGCCAGCAGCCTGGGGCGAGGGAGCGGCACTGAAGCTTTCTTT.

This chain joins TRBV7-8 and TRBJ1-6, with a tentative D call TRBD1 (5 bases). Per germline, CDR1 SGHVS and CDR2 FQNEAQ. Trimming left V 3 bases short and J 8 bases short, with 8 bases between. This CDR3 has 13 amino acids. CDR3 in DNA: TGTGCCAGCAGCTTGCAGGGTGATTCACCCCTCCACTTT. This translates into CASSLQGDSPLHF. The complete variable domain, with remaining parts taken from reference TRBV7-8 and TRBJ1-6, reads GAGVSQSPRYKVAKRGQDVALRCDPISGHVSLFWYQQALGQGPEFLTYFQNEAQLDKSGLPSDRFFAERPEGSVSTLKIQRTQQEDSAVYLCASSLQGDSPLHFGNGTRLTVT.

This chain links TRBV30 with TRBJ2-3; 10 bases align to TRBD2. The junction had 2 bases not matched to a gene; V was cut back by 7 bases and J by 1 base. Germline values: CDR1 GTSNPN, CDR2 SVGIG (reference sequence). The CDR3 runs 13 residues. This CDR3 reads CAFGLAGTDTQYF. CDR3 sequence (DNA): TGTGCCTTTGGACTAGCGGGCACAGATACGCAGTATTTT.

This clone was picked up a small number of times. The chain joins TRBV7-9 to TRBJ2-1; the match to TRBD2 covers 14 bases. Germline V gene sequence: CDR1 SEHNR, CDR2 FQNEAQ (reference sequence). The CDR3 loop spans 18 amino acids. With V trimmed by 5 bases and J by 2 bases, 8 bases remained unmatched. The CDR3 DNA reads TGTGCCAGCAGCGGGGGACTAGCGGGAGTGGTCCCCTACAATGAGCAGTTCTTC. Protein sequence: CASSGGLAGVVPYNEQFF. The complete variable domain, with remaining parts taken from reference TRBV7-9 and TRBJ2-1, reads DTGVSQNPRHKITKRGQNVTFRCDPISEHNRLYWYRQTLGQGPEFLTYFQNEAQLEKSRLLSDRFSAERPKGSFSTLEIQRTEQGDSAMYLCASSGGLAGVVPYNEQFFGPGTRLTVL.

The J gene is TRBJ1-6, the V gene TRBV27; tentative D call: TRBD1 (5 bases). The CDR3 totals 15 residues. V was clipped by 5 bases and J by 3 bases, with 11 bases between them. The V gene's germline CDR1 is MNHEY and CDR2 SMNVEV (reference sequence). CDR3 in amino acids: CASSPDISYNSPLHF. In nucleotides, the CDR3 is TGTGCCAGCAGTCCGGACATTAGCTATAATTCACCCCTCCACTTT.

A single count supports this clone. The rearrangement links TRBV19 to TRBJ2-2; D is possibly TRBD2 (6 bases). Between the trimmed V and J ends, which lost 7 bases and 1 base, there was a span of 19 bases. Germline V gene sequence: CDR1 LNHDA, CDR2 SQIVND (reference sequence). CDR3 size: 17 residues. The CDR3 here is CASISTGGAGNTGELFF. The CDR3 nucleotides are TGTGCCAGTATTTCCACCGGAGGGGCCGGGAACACCGGGGAGCTGTTTTTT.

This clone was counted a single time. Distinct nucleotide sequences in the sample also encode this CDR3. The chain combines TRBV5-1 with TRBJ2-2, with D hard to call. The V gene lost 1 base and the J gene lost 1 base, with 5 bases spanning the gap. The CDR3 extends over 14 amino acids. Germline V gives CDR1 SGHRS, CDR2 YFSETQ. CDR3: CASSLSGNTGELFF. DNA of the CDR3: TGCGCCAGCAGCTTGTCCGGGAACACCGGGGAGCTGTTTTTT.

This sequence joins TRBV2 and TRBJ2-7; 10 bases match TRBD2. V trimming: 1 base; J trimming: 0 bases; junction bases outside the gene matches: 6. Germline assignment: CDR1 SNHLY and CDR2 FYNNEI. The CDR3 sequence is 17 residues long. The CDR3, as DNA: TGTGCCAGCAGTGAAGGGCCCGGACTAGCGGACTCCTACGAGCAGTACTTC. Amino acids: CASSEGPGLADSYEQYF.